One sample yielded the 22 T cell receptor beta chains listed below, sequenced in a study of molecular identifiers for immune sequencing clone quantification. TCRdb used MiXCR to reprocess the PCR reads, holding one entry per CDR3 protein. The sample has about 320,000 distinct CDR3 sequences, roughly a quarter seen once. Specimen: naive CD8+ T cells from blood, with Jurkat cell RNA spiked in. Subset noted: FACS-sorted CD8+CD4-CCR7+CD45RA+ naive T cells. The receptors stem from a human donor in good health. Some libraries in this study had Jurkat cell RNA spiked in.

To note about this clonotype: The junction departs from germline at one end; a sequencing error may be responsible. The rearrangement uses TRBV27 and TRBJ2-5; 7 positions match TRBD2. This CDR3 spans 14 amino acids. Germline V gene data show CDR1 as MNHEY and CDR2 as SMNVEV (reference sequence). CDR3 residues: CASRASGVQEAQYF. Written as DNA, the CDR3 is TGTGCCAGCCGAGCTAGCGGAGTACAAGAGGCCCAGTACTTC.

Note on this clonotype: Its ends do not fully match the called genes, so a read error is possible. This chain links TRBV20-1 with TRBJ2-3; D gene ambiguous. Germline lookup yields CDR1 DFQATT and CDR2 SNEGSKA (reference sequence). The CDR3 loop spans 14 amino acids. Here the CDR3 reads CSARDPYSTDTQYF. The CDR3 DNA follows: TGCAGTGCTCGAGACCCATATAGCACAGATACGCAGTATTTT.

This clonotype was detected many times. The V call is TRBV20-1, the J call TRBJ2-7; D assignment may be TRBD1 or TRBD2 (5 bases each). The germline V gene encodes CDR1 DFQATT and CDR2 SNEGSKA (reference sequence). Trimming removed 0 bases at V and 5 bases at J, with 17 bases between. The CDR3 has 15 amino acids. This chain's CDR3 is CSARDNPGPADEQYF. DNA of the CDR3: TGCAGTGCTAGAGATAATCCAGGGCCAGCGGACGAGCAGTACTTC.

This clonotype was observed a few times. The V call is TRBV12-3 or TRBV12-4, the J call TRBJ2-3, with D possibly TRBD1 on 5 matching bases. This CDR3 spans 15 amino acids. Trimming took off 1 base at V and 2 bases at J, with 10 bases between the two ends. Written as DNA, the CDR3 is TGTGCCAGCAGTTTAGAGCTGGACATCACAGATACGCAGTATTTT. This codes for CASSLELDITDTQYF.

The sample holds many counts of this clonotype. The chain links TRBV7-2 to TRBJ2-7; tentative D call: TRBD2 (6 bases). The V gene's germline CDR1 is SGHTA and CDR2 FQGNSA. This CDR3 has 15 residues. The V end was cut by 3 bases, the J end by 2 bases, with 14 bases between. In DNA form, the CDR3 reads TGTGCCAGCAGCTTTTTCCGAGGCGGGGCCTACGAGCAGTACTTC. This gives the protein CASSFFRGGAYEQYF. The complete variable domain, with remaining parts taken from reference TRBV7-2 and TRBJ2-7, reads GAGVSQSPSNKVTEKGKDVELRCDPISGHTALYWYRQSLGQGLEFLIYFQGNSAPDKSGLPSDRFSAERTGGSVSTLTIQRTQQEDSAVYLCASSFFRGGAYEQYFGPGTRLTVT.

The table lists this clonotype with many counts. The rearrangement joins TRBV20-1 to TRBJ1-4; TRBD1 might be the D (6 bases). V was trimmed by 3 bases and J by 5 bases, leaving 10 bases between them. The CDR3 has 13 residues. Germline CDR1 reads DFQATT; CDR2 reads SNEGSKA (reference sequence). The chain's CDR3 is CSARTGLNEKLFF. CDR3 in DNA: TGCAGTGCTAGGACAGGTCTAAATGAAAAACTGTTTTTT.

This clonotype has ten or more counts. The chain couples TRBV7-2 to TRBJ2-1, with TRBD1 identical over 10 bases. CDR1 is SGHTA, CDR2 FQGNSA, per germline. This CDR3 has 16 residues. J was trimmed by 8 bases and V by 4 bases; bases with no gene match: 11. The CDR3 bases are TGTGCCAGCAGCTCCCTGACAGGGGGCATGAACTATGAGCAGTTCTTC. Its protein product is CASSSLTGGMNYEQFF.

About this clonotype itself: A much larger clone sits a single nucleotide away, making a read error possible. This chain connects TRBV28 to TRBJ1-5, with a tentative D call TRBD1 (5 bases). The CDR3 is 16 amino acids. Germline-derived CDR1 and CDR2 are MDHEN and SYDVKM. The CDR3 loop reads CAGSHNPRQGGQPQHF. The DNA of the CDR3 is TGTGCCGGCAGTCACAATCCAAGGCAGGGAGGTCAGCCCCAGCATTTT.

The rearrangement uses TRBV6-2 or TRBV6-3 and TRBJ2-7; 9 bases are shared with TRBD2. The V gene's germline CDR1 is MNHEY and CDR2 SVGEGT. The CDR3 consists of 14 residues. The trim removed 7 bases at V and 6 bases at J, leaving 10 bases unmatched. The CDR3 nucleotides read TGTGCCAGCAATCCCTTTAGCGGGAGCTCCGAGCAGTACTTC. This translates into CASNPFSGSSEQYF.

This clonotype occurred many times. The J gene is TRBJ2-3, the V gene TRBV6-5, with TRBD2 matching 7 bases. The germline V gene has CDR1 MNHEY and CDR2 SVGAGI. This CDR3 comprises 16 residues. J gave up 4 bases and V 0 bases, and 7 bases lay outside the gene matches. CDR3 amino acids: CASSYSPPGGSDTQYF. The CDR3 nucleotides are TGTGCCAGCAGTTACTCGCCCCCGGGAGGTTCAGATACGCAGTATTTT.

As to this clonotype: A single base separates this from a much larger clone, so it may be a read error. The rearrangement uses TRBV7-8 and TRBJ1-1; TRBD1 might be the D (5 bases). The germline CDR1 and CDR2 sequences are SGHVS and FQNEAQ. Between the trimmed V and J ends, which lost 5 bases and 2 bases, there was a span of 18 bases. The CDR3 contains 16 residues. The CDR3 protein is CASSPHVMGDNTEAFF. DNA of the CDR3: TGTGCCAGCAGCCCTCATGTGATGGGGGATAACACTGAAGCTTTCTTT.

This clonotype has ten or more counts. Germline is not matched at one junction end, which may reflect a read error. The chain has TRBV20-1 and TRBJ1-4, with 10 bases identical to TRBD1. Germline-derived CDR1 and CDR2 are DFQATT and SNEGSKA (reference sequence). There are 14 residues in the CDR3. The CDR3 coding sequence is TGCAGTGCAAGAGGACAGGGGGAGCCTGAAAAACTGTTTTTT. Its protein is CSARGQGEPEKLFF.

This clonotype has just a few counts. J is TRBJ1-1 and V is TRBV5-4; D is unclear. The CDR3 runs to 13 residues. With 0 bases removed from V and 8 bases from J, the gap between germline ends came to 11 bases. The germline V gene has CDR1 SGHNT and CDR2 YYREEE (reference sequence). In nucleotides, the CDR3 is TGTGCCAGCAGCTTGGCCCCCTCGTTCGAAGCTTTCTTT. This translates into CASSLAPSFEAFF. The full variable domain, in which reference TRBV5-4 and TRBJ1-1 provide the parts outside the CDR3, is ETGVTQSPTHLIKTRGQQVTLRCSSQSGHNTVSWYQQALGQGPQFIFQYYREEENGRGNFPPRFSGLQFPNYSSELNVNALELDDSALYLCASSLAPSFEAFFGQGTRLTVV.

In its sample, this clonotype was seen a few times. The rearrangement joins TRBV5-1 to TRBJ1-1; no firm D call. V lost 0 bases and J 0 bases, leaving 12 bases between the germline ends. CDR3 length: 16 amino acids. CDR1 is SGHRS and CDR2 is YFSETQ in the germline V gene. The CDR3 loop is CASSLEVSLVNTEAFF. The CDR3 coding sequence is TGCGCCAGCAGCTTGGAGGTCAGCCTGGTGAACACTGAAGCTTTCTTT.

The chain recombines TRBV12-3 or TRBV12-4 with TRBJ1-1; D uncertain. Between the trimmed V and J ends, which lost 6 bases and 4 bases, there was a span of 18 bases. This CDR3 spans 15 amino acids. The CDR3 region has the DNA TGTGCCAGCAGCTCGACGGTGGTGTGGGGCACTGAAGCTTTCTTT. It codes for CASSSTVVWGTEAFF.

This clonotype was counted many times. Here the CDR3 reads CASSEVLYEQYF. The CDR3 DNA follows: TGTGCCAGCAGTGAAGTCCTCTACGAGCAGTACTTC. V gene TRBV2 combines with J gene TRBJ2-7, with unresolved D. The germline V gene has CDR1 SNHLY and CDR2 FYNNEI. The CDR3 spans 12 residues. With 1 base removed from V and 3 bases from J, the gap between germline ends came to 4 bases.

The chain employs TRBV11-2 and TRBJ2-5; 7 bases are a match to TRBD2. With V trimmed by 5 bases and J by 4 bases, 7 bases remained unmatched. CDR1 SGHAT and CDR2 FQNNGV come from the germline V gene. The CDR3 covers 14 residues. The CDR3, as DNA: TGTGCCAGCAGCCCTGGACTAGGATTAGAGACCCAGTACTTC. This gives the protein CASSPGLGLETQYF.

This clonotype has just a few counts. The rearrangement joins TRBV7-9 to TRBJ2-5; the D gene could be TRBD1 or TRBD2 (6 bases each). V was trimmed by 7 bases and J by 5 bases, leaving 20 bases between them. The germline CDR1 and CDR2 sequences are SEHNR and FQNEAQ (reference sequence). The CDR3 loop spans 15 amino acids. CDR3 sequence: CASNGDGGLRETQYF. The CDR3 bases are TGTGCCAGCAACGGCGATGGGGGGCTTAGGGAGACCCAGTACTTC.

This clonotype was recorded many times. This chain connects TRBV25-1 to TRBJ2-1; D ambiguous. The ends were cut back, 4 bases at V and 6 bases at J, with 7 bases in the middle. The CDR3 totals 12 residues. Germline loops: CDR1 MGHDK, CDR2 SYGVNS. The CDR3 nucleotides read TGTGCCAGCAGTGGAATGGCCAATGAGCAGTTCTTC. Translating gives CASSGMANEQFF.

On this clonotype itself: A read error is possible here, since a much larger clone lies one base away. The rearrangement uses TRBV4-1 and TRBJ2-4; D is uncertain. The CDR3 covers 15 residues. V was trimmed by 1 base and J by 7 bases, leaving 14 bases between them. Per germline, CDR1 MGHRA and CDR2 YSYEKL. The CDR3 loop reads CASSQAPLSSNIQYF. The CDR3 DNA is TGCGCCAGCAGCCAAGCACCGTTATCGTCCAACATTCAGTACTTC.

The rearrangement links TRBV6-6 to TRBJ2-7, with 7 bases aligning to TRBD1. The CDR3 sequence is 14 residues long. The V and J ends lost 5 bases and 3 bases, in that order; junction bases with no gene match: 7. Per the germline V gene, CDR1 is MNHNY and CDR2 is SVGAGI (reference sequence). The CDR3 DNA sequence: TGTGCCAGCAGTACCGGGACAGCGTTCTACGAGCAGTACTTC. The encoded protein is CASSTGTAFYEQYF.

This clonotype has only a few counts. The CDR3 reads CALHRTDNTEAFF. CDR3 DNA sequence: TGTGCCCTTCACAGGACCGACAACACTGAAGCTTTCTTT. The rearrangement joins TRBV27 to TRBJ1-1, with D perhaps TRBD1 (5 bases). Germline V gene data show CDR1 as MNHEY and CDR2 as SMNVEV (reference sequence). This CDR3 contains 13 residues. Trimming stripped 11 bases from V and 2 bases from J, with 15 bases between.